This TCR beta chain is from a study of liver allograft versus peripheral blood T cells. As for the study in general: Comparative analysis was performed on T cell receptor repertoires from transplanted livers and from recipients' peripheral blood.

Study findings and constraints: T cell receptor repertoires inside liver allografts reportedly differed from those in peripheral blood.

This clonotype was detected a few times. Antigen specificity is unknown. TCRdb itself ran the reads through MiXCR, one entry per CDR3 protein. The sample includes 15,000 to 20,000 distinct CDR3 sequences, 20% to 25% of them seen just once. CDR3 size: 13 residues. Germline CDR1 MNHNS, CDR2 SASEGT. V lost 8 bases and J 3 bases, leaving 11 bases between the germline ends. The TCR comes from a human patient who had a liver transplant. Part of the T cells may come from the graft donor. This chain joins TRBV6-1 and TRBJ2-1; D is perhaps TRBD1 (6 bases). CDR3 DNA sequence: TGTGCCAGCCGGGACACCAACTACAATGAGCAGTTCTTC. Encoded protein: CASRDTNYNEQFF.